This entry is about one TCR beta chain. Clones were sequenced by immunoSEQ multiplex PCR, and TCRdb holds only the in-frame ones, with some missing. The repertoire holds about 140,000 clones, with more than 80% as singletons. The sample is drawn from a study of blood T cell repertoires in COVID-19. Germline V lookup: CDR1 ENHRY, CDR2 SYGVKD. CDR3 length: 12 residues. V was cut by 10 bases and J by 7 bases, with 14 bases left in between. The receptor's source is a woman between 55 and 75 years old with active COVID-19. What was sequenced was peripheral blood. This sequence joins TRBV10-3 and TRBJ2-1; D gene uncertain. This CDR3 reads CATTNSVNEQFF. CDR3 nucleotides: TGTGCCACAACTAATAGTGTAAATGAGCAGTTCTTC.